The clone carrying this TCR beta chain has a count of ten or more. Its antigen is unidentified. Sequencing targeted expressed TCRB transcripts, as all isolated RNA had been reverse transcribed. Reads from naive, central memory and regulatory T cell samples averaged roughly 3.6 million. Data came from immunoSEQ multiplex PCR; TCRdb stores just in-frame clones and leaves some out. This table has approximately 140,000 clones, less than 9% appearing once. The data were obtained in a study of beta chain features in type 1 diabetes. The overall study: There were 107,917,701 sorted cells examined across all samples.

Study-wide points: In patients and controls equally, PCR might favor templates that are shorter.

The origin of this receptor is a woman aged 30 to 39 in good health. The sequenced sample was central memory CD4+ T cells from blood.

The CDR3 DNA sequence: TGTGCCAGCAGCGTCACCGCGGGCTCTGGGGCCAACGTCCTGACTTTC. It specifies CASSVTAGSGANVLTF. The rearrangement links TRBV9 to TRBJ2-6; tentatively, D is TRBD2 (5 bases). V was shortened by 2 bases and J by 0 bases, with 9 bases between the two germline ends. Germline CDR1 is SGDLS and CDR2 is YYNGEE. The CDR3 loop spans 16 amino acids.